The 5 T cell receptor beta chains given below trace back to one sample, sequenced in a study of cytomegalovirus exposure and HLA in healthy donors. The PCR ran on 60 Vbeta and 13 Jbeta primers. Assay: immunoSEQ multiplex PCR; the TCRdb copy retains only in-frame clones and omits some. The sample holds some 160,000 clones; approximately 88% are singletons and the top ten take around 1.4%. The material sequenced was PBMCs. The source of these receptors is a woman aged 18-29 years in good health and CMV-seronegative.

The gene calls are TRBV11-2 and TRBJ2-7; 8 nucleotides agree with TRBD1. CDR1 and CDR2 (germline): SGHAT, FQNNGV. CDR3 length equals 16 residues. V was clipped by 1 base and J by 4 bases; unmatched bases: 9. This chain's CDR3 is CASSLAVQGAAYEQYF. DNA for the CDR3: TGTGCCAGCAGCTTAGCAGTCCAGGGGGCGGCGTACGAGCAGTACTTC.

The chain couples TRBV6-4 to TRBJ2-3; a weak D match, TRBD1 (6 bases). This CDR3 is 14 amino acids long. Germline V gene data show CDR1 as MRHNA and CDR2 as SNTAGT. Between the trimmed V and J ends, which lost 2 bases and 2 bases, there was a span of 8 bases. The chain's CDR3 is CASSDGDTTDTQYF. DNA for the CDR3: TGTGCCAGCAGTGACGGGGACACCACAGATACGCAGTATTTT.

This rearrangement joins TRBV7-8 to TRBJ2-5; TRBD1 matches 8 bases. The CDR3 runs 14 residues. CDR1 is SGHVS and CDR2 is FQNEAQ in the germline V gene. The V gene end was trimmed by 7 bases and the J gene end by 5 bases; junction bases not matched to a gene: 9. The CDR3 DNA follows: TGTGCCAGCACGCTACAGGGGGTTGGGGAGACCCAGTACTTC. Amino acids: CASTLQGVGETQYF.

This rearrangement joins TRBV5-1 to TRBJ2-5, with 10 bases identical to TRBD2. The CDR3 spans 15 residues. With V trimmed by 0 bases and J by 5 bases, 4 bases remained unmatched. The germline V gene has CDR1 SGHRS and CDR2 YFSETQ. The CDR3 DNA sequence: TGCGCCAGCAGCTTGGAGGGACTAGCGTGGGAGACCCAGTACTTC. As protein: CASSLEGLAWETQYF.

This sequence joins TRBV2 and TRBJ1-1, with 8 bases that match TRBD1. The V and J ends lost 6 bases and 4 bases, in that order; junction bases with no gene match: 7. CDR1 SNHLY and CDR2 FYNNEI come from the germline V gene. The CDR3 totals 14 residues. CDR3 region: CASSPIDRGTEAFF. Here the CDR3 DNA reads TGTGCCAGCAGCCCGATCGACAGGGGCACTGAAGCTTTCTTT.